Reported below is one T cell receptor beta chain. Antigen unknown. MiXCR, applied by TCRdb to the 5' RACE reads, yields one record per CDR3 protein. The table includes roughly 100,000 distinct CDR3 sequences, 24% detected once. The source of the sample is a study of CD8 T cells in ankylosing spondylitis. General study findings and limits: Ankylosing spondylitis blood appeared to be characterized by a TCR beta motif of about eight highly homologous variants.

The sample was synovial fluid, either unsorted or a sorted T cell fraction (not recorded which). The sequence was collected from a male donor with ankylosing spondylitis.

CDR3 sequence: CASSRGGSGYHNQPQHF. CDR3 bases: TGTGCCAGCAGTCGGGGGGGATCGGGGTACCACAATCAGCCCCAGCATTTT. This chain uses TRBV27 with TRBJ1-5; D may be TRBD1 (5 bases). Germline V lookup: CDR1 MNHEY, CDR2 SMNVEV (reference sequence). The CDR3 contains 17 residues. Between the trimmed V and J ends, which lost 5 bases and 3 bases, there was a span of 20 bases.